The clone carrying this T cell receptor (beta chain) was picked up a small number of times. Antigen unknown. The data stem from a study of CD8+ T cells in alopecia areata. Trimming took 6 bases from V and 1 from J, leaving 12 bases between them. There are 14 residues in the CDR3. RNA, once extracted, was reverse transcribed into cDNA for use as the sequencing template. Produced via immunoSEQ multiplex PCR; TCRdb's table is partial and in-frame only. The repertoire has some 160,000 clones, 62% of them found once; the top ten carry 30% to 45%. General study findings and limits: Sequencing of scalp samples also captures resident alphabeta T cells of normal skin. Relative to normal scalp, lesional scalp, especially alopecia totalis/universalis, showed higher clonality.

Specimen: CD8+ T cells sorted from blood. This rearrangement joins TRBV23-1 to TRBJ1-1; no reliable D call. TRBV23-1 is treated as an ORF (open reading frame) with a function not yet certain. This clonotype originated in a human donor in good health. CDR3 residues: CASRINIGNTEAFF. Here the CDR3 DNA reads TGCGCCAGCAGAATAAATATAGGGAACACTGAAGCTTTCTTT.